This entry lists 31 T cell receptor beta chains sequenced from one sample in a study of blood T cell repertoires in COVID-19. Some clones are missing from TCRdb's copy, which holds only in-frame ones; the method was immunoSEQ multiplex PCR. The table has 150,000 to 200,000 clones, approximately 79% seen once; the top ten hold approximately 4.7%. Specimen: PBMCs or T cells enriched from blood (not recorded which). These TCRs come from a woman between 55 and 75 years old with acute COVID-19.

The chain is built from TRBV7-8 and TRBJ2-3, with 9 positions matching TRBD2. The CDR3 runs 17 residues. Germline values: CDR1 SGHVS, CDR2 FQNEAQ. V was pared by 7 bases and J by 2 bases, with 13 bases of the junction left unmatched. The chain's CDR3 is CASKSPRGGGATDTQYF. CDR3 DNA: TGTGCCAGCAAATCACCTCGAGGCGGGGGGGCCACAGATACGCAGTATTTT.

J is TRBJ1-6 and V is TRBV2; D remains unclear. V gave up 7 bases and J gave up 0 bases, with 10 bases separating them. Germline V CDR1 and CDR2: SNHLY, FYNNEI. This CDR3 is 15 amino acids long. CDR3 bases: TGTGCCAGCATCCAAATGAGCTCCTATAATTCACCCCTCCACTTT. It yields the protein CASIQMSSYNSPLHF.

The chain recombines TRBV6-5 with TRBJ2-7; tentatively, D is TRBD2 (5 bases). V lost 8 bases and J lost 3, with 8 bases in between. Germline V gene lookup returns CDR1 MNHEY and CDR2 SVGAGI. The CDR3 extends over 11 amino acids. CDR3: CASGGFYEQYV. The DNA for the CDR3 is TGTGCCAGCGGAGGTTTCTACGAGCAGTACGTC.

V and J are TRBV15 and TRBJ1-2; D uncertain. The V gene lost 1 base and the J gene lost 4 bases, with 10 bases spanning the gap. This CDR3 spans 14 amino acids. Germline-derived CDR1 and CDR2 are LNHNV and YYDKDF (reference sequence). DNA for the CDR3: TGTGCCACCAGCAGAGGCAGTTCTCCCTATGGCTACACCTTC. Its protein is CATSRGSSPYGYTF.

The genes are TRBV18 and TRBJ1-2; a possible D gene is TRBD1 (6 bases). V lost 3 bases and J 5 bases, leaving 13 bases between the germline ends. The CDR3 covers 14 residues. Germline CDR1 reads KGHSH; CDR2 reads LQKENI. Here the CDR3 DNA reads TGTGCCAGCTCACCCCAGGACAGTGCATATGGCTACACCTTC. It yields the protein CASSPQDSAYGYTF.

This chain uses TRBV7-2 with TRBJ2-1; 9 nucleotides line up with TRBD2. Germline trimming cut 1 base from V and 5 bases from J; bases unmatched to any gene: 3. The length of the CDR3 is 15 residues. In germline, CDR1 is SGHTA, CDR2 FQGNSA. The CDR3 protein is CASSLDSSGNNEQFF. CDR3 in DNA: TGTGCCAGCAGCTTAGATTCTAGCGGGAACAATGAGCAGTTCTTC. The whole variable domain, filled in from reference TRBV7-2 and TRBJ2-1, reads GAGVSQSPSNKVTEKGKDVELRCDPISGHTALYWYRQSLGQGLEFLIYFQGNSAPDKSGLPSDRFSAERTGGSVSTLTIQRTQQEDSAVYLCASSLDSSGNNEQFFGPGTRLTVL.

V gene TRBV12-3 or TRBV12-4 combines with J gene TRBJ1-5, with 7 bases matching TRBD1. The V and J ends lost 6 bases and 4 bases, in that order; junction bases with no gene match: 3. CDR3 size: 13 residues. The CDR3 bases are TGTGCCAGCAGCCGGGGACAGAATCAGCCCCAGCATTTT. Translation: CASSRGQNQPQHF.

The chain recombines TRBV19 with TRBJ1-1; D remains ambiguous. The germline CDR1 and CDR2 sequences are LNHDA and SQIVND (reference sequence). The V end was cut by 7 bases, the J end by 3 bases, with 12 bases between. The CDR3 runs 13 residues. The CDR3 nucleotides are TGTGCCAGTATGACTAGGGATCACACTGAAGCTTTCTTT. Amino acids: CASMTRDHTEAFF.

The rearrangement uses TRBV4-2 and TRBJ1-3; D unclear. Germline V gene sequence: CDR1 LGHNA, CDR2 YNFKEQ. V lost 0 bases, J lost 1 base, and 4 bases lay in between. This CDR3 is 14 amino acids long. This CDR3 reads CASSQELSGNTIYF. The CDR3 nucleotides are TGTGCCAGCAGCCAAGAGTTATCTGGAAACACCATATATTTT.

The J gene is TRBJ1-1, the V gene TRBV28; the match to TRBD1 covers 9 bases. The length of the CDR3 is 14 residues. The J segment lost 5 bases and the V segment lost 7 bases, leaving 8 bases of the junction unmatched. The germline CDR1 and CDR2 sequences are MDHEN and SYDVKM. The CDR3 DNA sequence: TGTGCCAGCATCCCGGGACAGGGAGGGACTGAAGCTTTCTTT. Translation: CASIPGQGGTEAFF.

The CDR3 sequence is CASTSGGGTLPGELFF. The CDR3 nucleotides are TGTGCCTCTACTAGCGGGGGGGGTACCCTACCCGGGGAGCTGTTTTTT. This chain uses TRBV30 with TRBJ2-2, with 13 bases that match TRBD2. Per germline, CDR1 GTSNPN and CDR2 SVGIG (reference sequence). J lost 6 bases, V lost 7 bases, and 11 bases had no gene match. This CDR3 has 16 residues.

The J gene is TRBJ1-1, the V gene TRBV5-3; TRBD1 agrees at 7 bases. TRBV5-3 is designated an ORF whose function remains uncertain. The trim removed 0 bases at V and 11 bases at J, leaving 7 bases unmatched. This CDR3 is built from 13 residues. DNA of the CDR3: TGTGCCAGAAGCTTGGATGCGTGGGGACAGGCTTTCTTT. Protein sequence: CARSLDAWGQAFF.

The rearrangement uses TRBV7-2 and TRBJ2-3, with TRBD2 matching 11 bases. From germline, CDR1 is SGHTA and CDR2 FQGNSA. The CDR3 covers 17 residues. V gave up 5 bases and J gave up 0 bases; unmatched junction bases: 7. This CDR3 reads CASSPRTSGPSTDTQYF. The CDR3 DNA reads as TGTGCCAGCAGCCCGCGGACTAGCGGGCCAAGCACAGATACGCAGTATTTT.

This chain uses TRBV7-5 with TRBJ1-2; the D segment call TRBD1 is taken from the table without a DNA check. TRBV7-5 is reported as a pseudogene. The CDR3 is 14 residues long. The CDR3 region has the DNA TGTGCCAGAAGCAAGCCCGGGACAGACTATGGCTACACCTTC. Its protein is CARSKPGTDYGYTF.

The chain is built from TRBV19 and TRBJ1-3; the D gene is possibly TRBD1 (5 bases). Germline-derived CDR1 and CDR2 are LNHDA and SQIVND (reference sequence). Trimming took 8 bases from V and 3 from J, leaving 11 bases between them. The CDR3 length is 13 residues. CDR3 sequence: CASGGIDGNTIYF. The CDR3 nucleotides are TGTGCCAGTGGGGGGATTGATGGAAACACCATATATTTT.

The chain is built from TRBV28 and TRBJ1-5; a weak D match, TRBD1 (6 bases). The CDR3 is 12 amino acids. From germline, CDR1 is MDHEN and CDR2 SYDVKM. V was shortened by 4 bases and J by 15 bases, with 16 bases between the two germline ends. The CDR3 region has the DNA TGTGCCAGCAGTTCGATGACAGGCTCCCGGCATTTT. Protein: CASSSMTGSRHF.

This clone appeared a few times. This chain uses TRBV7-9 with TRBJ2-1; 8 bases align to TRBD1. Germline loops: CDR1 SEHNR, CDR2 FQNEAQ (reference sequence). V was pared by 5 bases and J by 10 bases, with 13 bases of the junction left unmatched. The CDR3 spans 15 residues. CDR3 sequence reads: CASSLGQGPTLEQFF. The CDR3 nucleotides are TGTGCCAGCAGCCTCGGACAGGGCCCTACTCTAGAGCAGTTCTTC.

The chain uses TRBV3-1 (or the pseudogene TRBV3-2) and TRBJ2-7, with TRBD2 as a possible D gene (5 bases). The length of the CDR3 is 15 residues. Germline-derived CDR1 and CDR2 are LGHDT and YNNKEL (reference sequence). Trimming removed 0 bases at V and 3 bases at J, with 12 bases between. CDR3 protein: CASSQESGSYYEQYF. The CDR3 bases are TGTGCCAGCAGCCAAGAAAGCGGCTCATACTACGAGCAGTACTTC.

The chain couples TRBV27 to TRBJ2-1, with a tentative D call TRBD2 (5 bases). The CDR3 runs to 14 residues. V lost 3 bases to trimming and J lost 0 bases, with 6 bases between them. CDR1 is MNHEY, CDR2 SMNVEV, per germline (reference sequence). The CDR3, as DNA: TGTGCCAGCAGTTTTGGGAGCTCCTACAATGAGCAGTTCTTC. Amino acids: CASSFGSSYNEQFF.

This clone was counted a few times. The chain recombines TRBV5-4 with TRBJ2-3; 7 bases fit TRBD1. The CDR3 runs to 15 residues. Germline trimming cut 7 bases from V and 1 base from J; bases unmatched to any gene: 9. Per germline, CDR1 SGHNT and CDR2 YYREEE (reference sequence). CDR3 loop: CASRNLQGGTDTQYF. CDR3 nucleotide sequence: TGTGCCAGCCGCAACCTTCAGGGGGGCACAGATACGCAGTATTTT.

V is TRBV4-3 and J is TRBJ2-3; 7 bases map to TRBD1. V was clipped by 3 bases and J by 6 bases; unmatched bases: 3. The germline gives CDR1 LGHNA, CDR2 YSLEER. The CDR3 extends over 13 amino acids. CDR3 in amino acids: CASSHNRGDTQYF. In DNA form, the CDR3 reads TGCGCCAGCAGCCATAACAGGGGTGATACGCAGTATTTT.

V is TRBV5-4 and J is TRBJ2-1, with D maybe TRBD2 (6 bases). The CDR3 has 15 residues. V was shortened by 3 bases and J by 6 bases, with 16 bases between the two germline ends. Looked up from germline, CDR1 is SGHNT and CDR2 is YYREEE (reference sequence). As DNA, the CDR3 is TGTGCCAGCAGCTCCCTTAAGGGAGGTCTCAATGAGCAGTTCTTC. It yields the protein CASSSLKGGLNEQFF.

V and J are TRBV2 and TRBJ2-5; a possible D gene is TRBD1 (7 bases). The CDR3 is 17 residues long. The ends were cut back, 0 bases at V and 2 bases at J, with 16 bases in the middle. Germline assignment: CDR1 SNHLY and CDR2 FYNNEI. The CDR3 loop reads CASSEALRGRGQETQYF. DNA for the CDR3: TGTGCCAGCAGTGAAGCGCTGAGGGGGCGGGGTCAAGAGACCCAGTACTTC. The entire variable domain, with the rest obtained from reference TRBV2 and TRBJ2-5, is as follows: EPEVTQTPSHQVTQMGQEVILRCVPISNHLYFYWYRQILGQKVEFLVSFYNNEISEKSEIFDDQFSVERPDGSNFTLKIRSTKLEDSAMYFCASSEALRGRGQETQYFGPGTRLLVL.

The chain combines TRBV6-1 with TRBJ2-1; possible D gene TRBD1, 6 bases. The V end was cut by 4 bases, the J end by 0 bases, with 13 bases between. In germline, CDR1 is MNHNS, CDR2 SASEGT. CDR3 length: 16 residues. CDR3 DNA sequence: TGTGCCAGCAGTGGGGGACACACAAGCTCCTACAATGAGCAGTTCTTC. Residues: CASSGGHTSSYNEQFF.

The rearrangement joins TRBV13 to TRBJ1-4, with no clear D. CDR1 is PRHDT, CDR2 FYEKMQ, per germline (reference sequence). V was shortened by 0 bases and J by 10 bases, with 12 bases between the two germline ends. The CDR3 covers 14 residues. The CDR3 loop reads CASSLGRSGAKLFF. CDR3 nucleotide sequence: TGTGCCAGCAGCTTAGGAAGGAGCGGCGCAAAACTGTTTTTT. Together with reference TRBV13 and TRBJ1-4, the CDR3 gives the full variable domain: AAGVIQSPRHLIKEKRETATLKCYPIPRHDTVYWYQQGPGQDPQFLISFYEKMQSDKGSIPDRFSAQQFSDYHSELNMSSLELGDSALYFCASSLGRSGAKLFFGSGTQLSVL.

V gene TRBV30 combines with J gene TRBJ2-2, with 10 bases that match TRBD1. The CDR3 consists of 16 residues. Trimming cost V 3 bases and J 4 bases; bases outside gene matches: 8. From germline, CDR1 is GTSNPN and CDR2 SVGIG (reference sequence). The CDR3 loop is CAWSRGTGAGTGELFF. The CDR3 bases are TGTGCCTGGAGCCGGGGGACAGGGGCAGGCACCGGGGAGCTGTTTTTT. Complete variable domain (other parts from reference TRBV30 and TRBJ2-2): SQTIHQWPATLVQPVGSPLSLECTVEGTSNPNLYWYRQAAGRGLQLLFYSVGIGQISSEVPQNLSASRPQDRQFILSSKKLLLSDSGFYLCAWSRGTGAGTGELFFGEGSRLTVL.

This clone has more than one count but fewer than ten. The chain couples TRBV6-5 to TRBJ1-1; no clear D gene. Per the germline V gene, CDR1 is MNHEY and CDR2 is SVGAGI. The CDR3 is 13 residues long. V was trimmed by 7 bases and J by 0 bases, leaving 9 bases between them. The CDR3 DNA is TGTGCCAGCAACTACGGAGTGAACACTGAAGCTTTCTTT. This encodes CASNYGVNTEAFF.

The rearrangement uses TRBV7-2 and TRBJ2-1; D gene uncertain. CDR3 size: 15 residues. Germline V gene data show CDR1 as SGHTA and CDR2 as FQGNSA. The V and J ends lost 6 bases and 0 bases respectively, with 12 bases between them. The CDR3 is CASSFRSLSYNEQFF. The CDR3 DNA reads TGTGCCAGCAGTTTTAGAAGTCTCTCCTACAATGAGCAGTTCTTC.

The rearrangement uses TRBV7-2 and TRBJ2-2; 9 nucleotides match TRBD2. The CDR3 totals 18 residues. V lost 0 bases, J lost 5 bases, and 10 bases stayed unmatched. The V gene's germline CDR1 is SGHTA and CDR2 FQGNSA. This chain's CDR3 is CASSLAMAASGTTGELFF. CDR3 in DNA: TGTGCCAGCAGCTTAGCTATGGCGGCTAGCGGGACAACCGGGGAGCTGTTTTTT.

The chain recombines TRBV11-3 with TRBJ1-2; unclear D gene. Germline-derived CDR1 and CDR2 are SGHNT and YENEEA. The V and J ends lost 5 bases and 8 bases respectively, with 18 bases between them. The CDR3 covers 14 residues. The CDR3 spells CASSPPELGRGYTF. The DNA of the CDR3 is TGTGCCAGCAGCCCACCGGAGCTCGGTCGGGGCTACACCTTC.

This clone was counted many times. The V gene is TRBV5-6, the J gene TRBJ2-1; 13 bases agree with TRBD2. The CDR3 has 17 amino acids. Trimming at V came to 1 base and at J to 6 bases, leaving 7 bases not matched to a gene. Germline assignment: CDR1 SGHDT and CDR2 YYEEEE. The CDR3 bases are TGTGCCAGCAGCTTGACTAGCGGGAGGGCCCTGGGCAATGAGCAGTTCTTC. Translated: CASSLTSGRALGNEQFF.